The subject of this entry is one T cell receptor (beta chain). As yet, its antigen is unknown. The sample belongs to a study of somatic mutations in cytotoxic T cells in rheumatoid arthritis. The study, taken as a whole, reports: Rheumatoid arthritis patients showed slight TRBV07 underrepresentation, unadjusted for multiple comparisons.

Only in-frame clones appear in the TCRdb table, and some are missing; sequencing was by immunoSEQ multiplex PCR. Of approximately 25,000 clones in the sample, roughly 70% were seen once. The control group consisted of approximately 20 healthy blood donors, whose median age was around 56 years (range roughly 20-75) and of whom 55% to 60% were female. Positively selected by magnetic beads, CD4+ and CD8+ cells were purity-checked by flow cytometry. CDR3 size: 11 residues. Germline loops: CDR1 MDHEN, CDR2 SYDVKM. The V gene lost 5 bases and the J gene lost 4 bases, with 5 bases spanning the gap. Sequencing was performed on CD8+ T cells sorted from blood. The chain has TRBV28 and TRBJ1-2; D uncertain. The origin of this receptor is a woman between 18 and 30 years old in good health. CDR3 DNA sequence: TGTGCCAGCAGTGAAAGCTATGGCTACACCTTC. This encodes CASSESYGYTF.